This T cell receptor beta chain was sequenced in a study of blood T cells in healthy people across ages. This clonotype was counted between two and nine times. The use of a sample-barcoded 5' primer and a J-beta primer mix characterized a second PCR of roughly 7 to 11 cycles. TCRdb fed the 5' RACE reads into MiXCR, producing one record per CDR3 protein. The sample holds about 800,000 distinct CDR3 sequences, about 25% seen once. Germline CDR1 reads SEHNR; CDR2 reads FQNEAQ (reference sequence). The CDR3 loop spans 14 amino acids. Trimming took 6 bases from V and 2 from J, leaving 8 bases between them. These data also formed part of another study, on T cells of mothers and their children.

The receptor was isolated from a boy between 10 and 17 years old in good health. The sequenced sample consisted of blood. This chain joins TRBV7-9 and TRBJ2-6; D is uncertain. The CDR3 sequence is CASRPSTGANVLTF. CDR3 bases: TGTGCCAGCAGACCGTCGACTGGGGCCAACGTCCTGACTTTC.